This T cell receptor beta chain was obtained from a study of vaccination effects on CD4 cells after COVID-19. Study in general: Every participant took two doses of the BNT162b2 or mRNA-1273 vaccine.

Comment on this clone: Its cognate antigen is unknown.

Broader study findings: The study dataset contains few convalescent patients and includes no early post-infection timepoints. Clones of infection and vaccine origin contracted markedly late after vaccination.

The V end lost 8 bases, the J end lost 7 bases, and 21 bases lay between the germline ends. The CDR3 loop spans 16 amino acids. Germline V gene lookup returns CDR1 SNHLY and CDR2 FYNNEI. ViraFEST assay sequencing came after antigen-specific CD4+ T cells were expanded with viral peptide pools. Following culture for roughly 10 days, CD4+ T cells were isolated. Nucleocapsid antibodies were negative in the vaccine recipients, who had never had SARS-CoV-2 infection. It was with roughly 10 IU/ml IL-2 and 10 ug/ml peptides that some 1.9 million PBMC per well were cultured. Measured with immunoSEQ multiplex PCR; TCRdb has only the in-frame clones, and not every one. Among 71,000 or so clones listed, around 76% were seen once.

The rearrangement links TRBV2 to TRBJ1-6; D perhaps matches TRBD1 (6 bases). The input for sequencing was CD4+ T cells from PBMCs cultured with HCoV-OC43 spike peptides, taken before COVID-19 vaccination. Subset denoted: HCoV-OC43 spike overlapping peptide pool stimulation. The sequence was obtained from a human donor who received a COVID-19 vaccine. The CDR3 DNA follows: TGTGCCAGCTCCTGGGGGGCCGGACAGAGGAATTCACCCCTCCACTTT. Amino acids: CASSWGAGQRNSPLHF.